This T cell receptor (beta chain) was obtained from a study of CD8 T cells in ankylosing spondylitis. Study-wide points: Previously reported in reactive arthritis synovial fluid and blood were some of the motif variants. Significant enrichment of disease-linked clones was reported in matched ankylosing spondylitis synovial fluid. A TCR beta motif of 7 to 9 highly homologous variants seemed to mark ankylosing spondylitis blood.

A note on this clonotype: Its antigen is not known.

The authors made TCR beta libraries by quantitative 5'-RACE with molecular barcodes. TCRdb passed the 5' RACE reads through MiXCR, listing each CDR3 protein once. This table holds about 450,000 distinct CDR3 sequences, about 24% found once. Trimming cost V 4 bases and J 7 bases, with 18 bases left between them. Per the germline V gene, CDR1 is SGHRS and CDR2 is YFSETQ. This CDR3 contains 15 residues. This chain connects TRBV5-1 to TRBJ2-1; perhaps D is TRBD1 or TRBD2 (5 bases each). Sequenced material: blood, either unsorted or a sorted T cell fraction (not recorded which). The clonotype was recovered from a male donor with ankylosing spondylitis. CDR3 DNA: TGCGCCAGCAGCCCCTGGGGAAGGGACGAAAATGAGCAGTTCTTC. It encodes CASSPWGRDENEQFF.